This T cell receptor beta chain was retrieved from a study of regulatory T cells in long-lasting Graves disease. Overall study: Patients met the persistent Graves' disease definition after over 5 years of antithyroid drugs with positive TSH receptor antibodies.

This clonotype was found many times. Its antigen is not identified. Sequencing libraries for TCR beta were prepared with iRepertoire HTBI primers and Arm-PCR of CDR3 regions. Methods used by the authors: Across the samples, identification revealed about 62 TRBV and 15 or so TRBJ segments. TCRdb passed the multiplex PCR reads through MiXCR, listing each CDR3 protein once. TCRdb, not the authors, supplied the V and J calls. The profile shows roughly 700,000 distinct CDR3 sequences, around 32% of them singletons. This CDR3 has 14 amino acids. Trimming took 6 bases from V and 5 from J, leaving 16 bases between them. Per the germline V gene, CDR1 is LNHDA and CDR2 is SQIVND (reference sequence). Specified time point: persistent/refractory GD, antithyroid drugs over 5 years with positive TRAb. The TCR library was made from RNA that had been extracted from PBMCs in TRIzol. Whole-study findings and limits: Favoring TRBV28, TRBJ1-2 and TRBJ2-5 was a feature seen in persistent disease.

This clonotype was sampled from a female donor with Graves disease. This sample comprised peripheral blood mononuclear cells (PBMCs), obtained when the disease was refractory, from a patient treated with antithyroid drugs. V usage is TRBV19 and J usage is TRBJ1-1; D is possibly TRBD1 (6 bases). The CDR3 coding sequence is TGTGCCAGTAGCCCCGGACAGCCTAGGACTGAAGCTTTCTTT. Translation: CASSPGQPRTEAFF.